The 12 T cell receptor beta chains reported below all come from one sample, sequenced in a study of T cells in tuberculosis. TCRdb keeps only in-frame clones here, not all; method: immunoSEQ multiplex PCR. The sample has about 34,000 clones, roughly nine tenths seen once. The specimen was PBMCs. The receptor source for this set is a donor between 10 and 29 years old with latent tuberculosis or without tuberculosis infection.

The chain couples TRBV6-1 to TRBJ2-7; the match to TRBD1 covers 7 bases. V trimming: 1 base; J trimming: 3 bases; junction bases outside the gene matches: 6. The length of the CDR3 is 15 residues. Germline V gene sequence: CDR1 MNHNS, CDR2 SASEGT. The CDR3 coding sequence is TGTGCCAGCAGTGAAGAGGGGGACAGACTCTACGAGCAGTACTTC. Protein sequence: CASSEEGDRLYEQYF.

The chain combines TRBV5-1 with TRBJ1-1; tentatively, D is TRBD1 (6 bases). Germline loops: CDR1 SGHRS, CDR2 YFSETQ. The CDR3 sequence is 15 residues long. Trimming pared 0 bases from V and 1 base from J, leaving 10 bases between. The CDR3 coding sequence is TGCGCCAGCAGCTTGGCCCTGACAGGGAACACTGAAGCTTTCTTT. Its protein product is CASSLALTGNTEAFF. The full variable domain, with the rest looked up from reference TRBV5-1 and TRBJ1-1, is KAGVTQTPRYLIKTRGQQVTLSCSPISGHRSVSWYQQTPGQGLQFLFEYFSETQRNKGNFPGRFSGRQFSNSRSEMNVSTLELGDSALYLCASSLALTGNTEAFFGQGTRLTVV.

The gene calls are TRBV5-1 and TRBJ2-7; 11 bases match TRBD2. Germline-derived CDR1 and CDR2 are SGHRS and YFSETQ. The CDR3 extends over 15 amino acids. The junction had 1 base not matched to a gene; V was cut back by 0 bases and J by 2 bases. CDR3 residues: CASSLELAGAYEQYF. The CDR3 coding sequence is TGCGCCAGCAGCTTGGAACTAGCGGGGGCCTACGAGCAGTACTTC.

DNA of the CDR3: TGTGCCAGCAGCTCAGAGCGGGACCCCCCTCTCCCTCCCTACGAGCAGTACTTC. Encoded protein: CASSSERDPPLPPYEQYF. V usage is TRBV14 and J usage is TRBJ2-7, with 7 bases fitting TRBD2. CDR3 length: 18 amino acids. V gave up 5 bases and J gave up 2 bases; unmatched junction bases: 18. Germline-derived CDR1 and CDR2 are SGHDN and FVKESK.

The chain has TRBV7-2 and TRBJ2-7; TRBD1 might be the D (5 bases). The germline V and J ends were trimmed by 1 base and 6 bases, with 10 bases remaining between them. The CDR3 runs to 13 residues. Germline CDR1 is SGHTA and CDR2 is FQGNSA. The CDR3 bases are TGTGCCAGCAGCTTAGGAGGTAGGGGCGAGCAGTACTTC. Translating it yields CASSLGGRGEQYF.

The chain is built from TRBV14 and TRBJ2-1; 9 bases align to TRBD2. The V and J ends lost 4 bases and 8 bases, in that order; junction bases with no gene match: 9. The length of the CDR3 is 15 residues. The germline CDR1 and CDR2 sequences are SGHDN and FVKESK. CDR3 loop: CASSPLRTSVDEQFF. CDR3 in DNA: TGTGCCAGCAGCCCCCTTAGGACTAGCGTGGATGAGCAGTTCTTC.

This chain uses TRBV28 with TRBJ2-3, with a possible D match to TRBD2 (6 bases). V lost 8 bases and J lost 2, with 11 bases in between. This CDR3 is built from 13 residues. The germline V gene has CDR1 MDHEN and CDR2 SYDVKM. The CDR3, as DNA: TGTGCCAGCGACGGGACTTTCACAGATACGCAGTATTTT. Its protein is CASDGTFTDTQYF.

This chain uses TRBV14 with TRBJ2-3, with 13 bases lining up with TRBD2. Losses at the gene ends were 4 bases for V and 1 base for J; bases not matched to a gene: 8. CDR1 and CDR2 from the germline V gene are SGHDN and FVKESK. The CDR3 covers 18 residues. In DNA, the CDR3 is TGTGCCAGCAGCCCAGGGACTAGCGGGGTCCTCGGCACAGATACGCAGTATTTT. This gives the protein CASSPGTSGVLGTDTQYF.

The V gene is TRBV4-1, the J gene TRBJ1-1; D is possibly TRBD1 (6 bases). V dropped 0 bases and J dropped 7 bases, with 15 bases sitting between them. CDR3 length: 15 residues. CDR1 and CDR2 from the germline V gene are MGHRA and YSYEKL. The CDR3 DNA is TGCGCCAGCAGCCAAGAAGGGGGACATTCCCTTGAAGCTTTCTTT. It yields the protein CASSQEGGHSLEAFF.

Written as DNA, the CDR3 is TGCGCCAGCAGCTTGTTTTCCAGGGTCTCTGGAAACACCATATATTTT. It codes for CASSLFSRVSGNTIYF. The chain recombines TRBV5-1 with TRBJ1-3; TRBD1 is a possible D gene (5 bases). V lost 1 base and J lost 0, with 11 bases in between. This CDR3 has 16 residues. Germline CDR1 and CDR2: SGHRS and YFSETQ.

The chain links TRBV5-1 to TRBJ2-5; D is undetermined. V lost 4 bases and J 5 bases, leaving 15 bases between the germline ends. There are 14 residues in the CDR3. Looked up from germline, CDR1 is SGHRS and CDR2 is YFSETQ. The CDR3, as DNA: TGCGCCAGCAGCCCCCTAGGTAGCTCGGAGACCCAGTACTTC. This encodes CASSPLGSSETQYF.

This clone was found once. Here the CDR3 reads CATSRERNTEAFF. DNA of the CDR3: TGTGCCACCAGCAGGGAGAGGAACACTGAAGCTTTCTTT. The chain couples TRBV15 to TRBJ1-1; D remains ambiguous. This CDR3 has 13 amino acids. The V end lost 3 bases, the J end lost 1 base, and 6 bases lay between the germline ends. CDR1 and CDR2 from the germline V gene are LNHNV and YYDKDF (reference sequence).